These 2 T cell receptor beta chains were sequenced from one sample in a study of T cell changes during pregnancy in multiple sclerosis. Assay used: immunoSEQ multiplex PCR; TCRdb lists only in-frame clones, some missing. The sample holds 39,000 or so clones, about nine tenths seen once. Here the sequenced sample was CD4+ T cells from peripheral blood mononuclear cells, taken after pregnancy. The receptor set was obtained from a female donor in good health, enrolled as a control in a pregnancy study.

The rearrangement joins TRBV7-9 to TRBJ2-2; 11 nucleotides align to TRBD2. CDR1 and CDR2 from the germline V gene are SEHNR and FQNEAQ (reference sequence). The CDR3 loop spans 16 amino acids. V was pared by 3 bases and J by 7 bases, with 7 bases of the junction left unmatched. CDR3 nucleotide sequence: TGTGCCAGCAGCTTTAGGACTAGCGGGTTGCACGGGGAGCTGTTTTTT. It is translated as CASSFRTSGLHGELFF. Full variable domain (missing parts from reference TRBV7-9 and TRBJ2-2): DTGVSQNPRHKITKRGQNVTFRCDPISEHNRLYWYRQTLGQGPEFLTYFQNEAQLEKSRLLSDRFSAERPKGSFSTLEIQRTEQGDSAMYLCASSFRTSGLHGELFFGEGSRLTVL.

The chain has TRBV5-4 and TRBJ1-1, with TRBD1 matching 8 bases. V trimming: 4 bases; J trimming: 5 bases; junction bases outside the gene matches: 7. Germline V CDR1 and CDR2: SGHNT, YYREEE (reference sequence). The CDR3 is 14 residues long. CDR3 in amino acids: CASSPQQGGTEAFF. CDR3 DNA sequence: TGTGCCAGCAGCCCCCAACAGGGGGGGACTGAAGCTTTCTTT.